These 23 T cell receptor beta chains were all obtained from the same sample, sequenced in a study of CD8+CD57+ T cells in acquired aplastic anemia. Patients chosen for sequencing had shown CD8+CD57+ cell expansion by flow cytometry. Researchers used genomic DNA as the template to profile TCR beta VDJ and CDR3. MiXCR was run by TCRdb on the reads, yielding one entry per CDR3 protein. This table holds about 40,000 distinct CDR3 sequences, approximately 63% found once. The sequenced sample consisted of sorted CD4+, CD8+, or CD8+CD57+ T cells (not recorded which) from PBMCs. These receptors were obtained from a human donor with aplastic anemia.

The chain is built from TRBV29-1 and TRBJ2-7; TRBD1 aligns across 10 bases. The CDR3 consists of 14 residues. V dropped 6 bases and J dropped 7; count of bases not matched to a gene: 12. Germline V gene lookup returns CDR1 SQVTM and CDR2 ANQGSEA. The CDR3 DNA reads as TGCAGCGTGCAAGGGCATGGGGACAGGGGAGAGCAGTACTTC. Translated, it gives CSVQGHGDRGEQYF.

At least ten counts were recorded for this clonotype. The chain combines TRBV15 with TRBJ2-5; no clear D. V lost 1 base and J lost 0, with 6 bases in between. The CDR3 sequence is 14 residues long. From germline, CDR1 is LNHNV and CDR2 YYDKDF (reference sequence). CDR3 region: CATSRGSDQETQYF. The CDR3 DNA follows: TGTGCCACCAGCAGAGGGTCAGACCAAGAGACCCAGTACTTC. Supplemented by reference TRBV15 and TRBJ2-5, the full variable domain reads DAMVIQNPRYQVTQFGKPVTLSCSQTLNHNVMYWYQQKSSQAPKLLFHYYDKDFNNEADTPDNFQSRRPNTSFCFLDIRSPGLGDTAMYLCATSRGSDQETQYFGPGTRLLVL.

The gene calls are TRBV7-9 and TRBJ1-2; D perhaps matches TRBD1 (5 bases). Between the trimmed V and J ends, which lost 2 bases and 5 bases, there was a span of 12 bases. The CDR3 is made up of 14 amino acids. CDR1 and CDR2 from the germline V gene are SEHNR and FQNEAQ (reference sequence). The CDR3 spells CASSLITGEYGYTF. The DNA of the CDR3 is TGTGCCAGCAGCTTAATAACGGGGGAGTATGGCTACACCTTC.

This clonotype was counted ten times or more. The chain couples TRBV12-3 or TRBV12-4 to TRBJ2-7; perhaps TRBD1 as D (7 bases). The CDR3 is 15 amino acids. The V end was cut by 1 base, the J end by 5 bases, with 15 bases between. The CDR3 protein is CASSLVGQGEDEQYF. The DNA of the CDR3 is TGTGCCAGCAGTTTAGTCGGGCAGGGGGAGGACGAGCAGTACTTC.

This chain joins TRBV9 and TRBJ1-2; no clear D. The CDR3 is made up of 13 amino acids. The V gene's germline CDR1 is SGDLS and CDR2 YYNGEE. V dropped 4 bases and J dropped 1 base, with 8 bases sitting between them. The CDR3 coding sequence is TGTGCCAGCAGCACCGGGAGTAACTATGGCTACACCTTC. This encodes CASSTGSNYGYTF. The full variable domain, its missing parts supplied by reference TRBV9 and TRBJ1-2, is DSGVTQTPKHLITATGQRVTLRCSPRSGDLSVYWYQQSLDQGLQFLIQYYNGEERAKGNILERFSAQQFPDLHSELNLSSLELGDSALYFCASSTGSNYGYTFGSGTRLTVV.

The chain recombines TRBV7-9 with TRBJ1-2; D may be TRBD1 (6 bases). V lost 3 bases to trimming and J lost 8 bases, with 13 bases between them. This CDR3 spans 13 amino acids. Germline CDR1 and CDR2: SEHNR and FQNEAQ (reference sequence). CDR3: CASSFTGASGYTF. The CDR3 coding sequence is TGTGCCAGCAGCTTTACGGGGGCTAGCGGCTACACCTTC.

The chain combines TRBV5-1 with TRBJ1-2, with D uncertain. CDR3 size: 13 residues. Trimming removed 0 bases from V and 4 bases from J, with 7 bases in between. Germline-derived CDR1 and CDR2 are SGHRS and YFSETQ. As DNA, the CDR3 is TGCGCCAGCAGCTTGGACGGCCGCTATGGCTACACCTTC. Its protein product is CASSLDGRYGYTF.

V gene TRBV6-5 combines with J gene TRBJ1-1; D gene unclear. The germline CDR1 and CDR2 sequences are MNHEY and SVGAGI. The germline V and J ends were trimmed by 2 bases and 7 bases, with 14 bases remaining between them. The length of the CDR3 is 14 residues. The CDR3 sequence: CASSYETETSEAFF. As DNA, the CDR3 is TGTGCCAGCAGTTACGAGACGGAGACCAGTGAAGCTTTCTTT.

The J gene is TRBJ2-3, the V gene TRBV29-1; TRBD2 agrees at 12 bases. V trimming: 3 bases; J trimming: 1 base; junction bases outside the gene matches: 8. The V gene's germline CDR1 is SQVTM and CDR2 ANQGSEA. This CDR3 contains 17 residues. CDR3 nucleotide sequence: TGCAGCGTTGAGGTGGATCTAGCGGGGGGGCGCACAGATACGCAGTATTTT. Translating it yields CSVEVDLAGGRTDTQYF.

The chain is built from TRBV19 and TRBJ2-1; 7 positions match TRBD2. The CDR3 consists of 12 residues. With 6 bases clipped from V and 6 bases from J, the junction kept 2 bases outside the gene matches. The germline CDR1 and CDR2 sequences are LNHDA and SQIVND (reference sequence). The CDR3 loop is CASRGTTNEQFF. The CDR3 DNA reads as TGTGCCAGTAGGGGGACTACCAATGAGCAGTTCTTC.

Concerning this clonotype itself: No DNA is shown, since the ends of the CDR3 on it are uncertain; the CDR3 is the one TCRdb lists. The chain carries TRBV20-1 and TRBJ1-4; the DNA was not compared with TRBD1, the D call given in the table. The CDR3 is 15 residues long, counting both termini. Germline CDR1 reads DFQATT; CDR2 reads SNEGSKA (reference sequence). CDR3 residues: CSARGVARGNEKLVF.

This sequence joins TRBV7-2 and TRBJ2-7; a possible D gene is TRBD2 (5 bases). The CDR3 length is 13 residues. Germline V CDR1 and CDR2: SGHTA, FQGNSA. With 5 bases removed from V and 3 bases from J, the gap between germline ends came to 11 bases. The chain's CDR3 is CASSVDGNYEQYF. The CDR3 nucleotides are TGTGCCAGCAGCGTGGACGGGAACTACGAGCAGTACTTC.

This clonotype is a singleton in its sample. This sequence joins TRBV24-1 and TRBJ2-1; the D gene is possibly TRBD2 (7 bases). The V end lost 4 bases, the J end lost 8 bases, and 17 bases lay between the germline ends. The CDR3 is made up of 15 amino acids. CDR1 KGHDR and CDR2 SFDVKD come from the germline V gene. CDR3 coding DNA: TGTGCCACCAGTGACGAACAGACGGGGGGCGATGAGCAGTTCTTC. It yields the protein CATSDEQTGGDEQFF.

This chain connects TRBV24-1 to TRBJ2-4; D not resolved. The CDR3 is 15 residues long. Trimming took 4 bases from V and 1 from J, leaving 10 bases between them. Germline V gene lookup returns CDR1 KGHDR and CDR2 SFDVKD. CDR3 in DNA: TGTGCCACCAGTGACTGGACGGACGCCAAAAACATTCAGTACTTC. It specifies CATSDWTDAKNIQYF.

This clonotype was seen more than once but under ten times. The chain joins TRBV7-8 to TRBJ1-1; D gene ambiguous. The CDR3 runs to 13 residues. V was clipped by 5 bases and J by 4 bases, with 11 bases between them. Germline-derived CDR1 and CDR2 are SGHVS and FQNEAQ. In DNA form, the CDR3 reads TGTGCCAGCAGCGAGACGGTTTTCACTGAAGCTTTCTTT. This codes for CASSETVFTEAFF.

This clonotype was counted at least ten times. This chain joins TRBV6-4 and TRBJ1-6; maybe TRBD1 (5 bases). Trimming took off 2 bases at V and 7 bases at J, with 9 bases between the two ends. CDR3 length: 14 residues. Germline V lookup: CDR1 MRHNA, CDR2 SNTAGT. CDR3 residues: CASSDNSGNSPLHF. The CDR3 DNA reads as TGTGCCAGCAGTGACAACTCAGGGAATTCACCCCTCCACTTT.

This chain joins TRBV20-1 and TRBJ1-2, with no clear D. Germline values: CDR1 DFQATT, CDR2 SNEGSKA (reference sequence). Trimming took off 0 bases at V and 4 bases at J, with 15 bases between the two ends. The CDR3 spans 15 residues. CDR3 region: CSARDADQSIYGYTF. DNA for the CDR3: TGCAGTGCTAGAGATGCAGACCAGTCCATCTATGGCTACACCTTC.

V and J are TRBV15 and TRBJ2-2, with D perhaps TRBD1 (5 bases). Trimming removed 0 bases at V and 3 bases at J, with 8 bases between. The CDR3 contains 15 residues. Looked up from germline, CDR1 is LNHNV and CDR2 is YYDKDF (reference sequence). CDR3 loop: CATSREGQHTGELFF. As DNA, the CDR3 is TGTGCCACCAGCAGAGAGGGGCAGCACACCGGGGAGCTGTTTTTT.

This chain joins TRBV9 and TRBJ2-2; tentatively, D is TRBD1 (7 bases). The V end was cut by 6 bases, the J end by 4 bases, with 16 bases between. Germline V gene lookup returns CDR1 SGDLS and CDR2 YYNGEE. The CDR3 totals 15 residues. CDR3 in amino acids: CASTEGALGTGELFF. The CDR3 DNA reads TGTGCCAGCACGGAGGGGGCGCTGGGCACCGGGGAGCTGTTTTTT. The full variable domain, rest sourced from reference TRBV9 and TRBJ2-2, is DSGVTQTPKHLITATGQRVTLRCSPRSGDLSVYWYQQSLDQGLQFLIQYYNGEERAKGNILERFSAQQFPDLHSELNLSSLELGDSALYFCASTEGALGTGELFFGEGSRLTVL.

This clonotype came up a few times. The chain employs TRBV10-3 and TRBJ2-7; D remains unclear. The CDR3 is 12 amino acids. The germline V and J ends were trimmed by 0 bases and 6 bases, with 6 bases remaining between them. The germline CDR1 and CDR2 sequences are ENHRY and SYGVKD. The CDR3 region has the DNA TGTGCCATCAGTGAGTCACAACTCGAGCAGTACTTC. Translation gives CAISESQLEQYF.

This chain connects TRBV2 to TRBJ2-2; 10 bases map to TRBD2. Germline V lookup: CDR1 SNHLY, CDR2 FYNNEI. This CDR3 is 18 amino acids long. Unmatched junction bases numbered 13, after V lost 6 bases and J lost 3 bases. In DNA, the CDR3 is TGTGCCAGCAGACCGGGACTAGCGAGGGGCCCGTACACCGGGGAGCTGTTTTTT. This encodes CASRPGLARGPYTGELFF. The full variable domain, its missing parts supplied by reference TRBV2 and TRBJ2-2, is EPEVTQTPSHQVTQMGQEVILRCVPISNHLYFYWYRQILGQKVEFLVSFYNNEISEKSEIFDDQFSVERPDGSNFTLKIRSTKLEDSAMYFCASRPGLARGPYTGELFFGEGSRLTVL.

The V and J genes are TRBV6-5 and TRBJ1-1; TRBD1 is a possible D gene (6 bases). V dropped 4 bases and J dropped 2 bases, with 11 bases sitting between them. The CDR3 covers 14 residues. CDR1 and CDR2 (germline): MNHEY, SVGAGI. The CDR3 loop is CASSLNRDNTEAFF. CDR3 bases: TGTGCCAGCAGTTTAAACAGGGATAACACTGAAGCTTTCTTT.

V and J are TRBV29-1 and TRBJ1-2; 7 bases line up with TRBD1. The CDR3 length is 13 residues. Germline V lookup: CDR1 SQVTM, CDR2 ANQGSEA. Trimming at V came to 2 bases and at J to 2 bases, leaving 2 bases not matched to a gene. CDR3 residues: CSVESGQNYGYTF. The CDR3 DNA reads TGCAGCGTTGAATCGGGACAGAACTATGGCTACACCTTC.